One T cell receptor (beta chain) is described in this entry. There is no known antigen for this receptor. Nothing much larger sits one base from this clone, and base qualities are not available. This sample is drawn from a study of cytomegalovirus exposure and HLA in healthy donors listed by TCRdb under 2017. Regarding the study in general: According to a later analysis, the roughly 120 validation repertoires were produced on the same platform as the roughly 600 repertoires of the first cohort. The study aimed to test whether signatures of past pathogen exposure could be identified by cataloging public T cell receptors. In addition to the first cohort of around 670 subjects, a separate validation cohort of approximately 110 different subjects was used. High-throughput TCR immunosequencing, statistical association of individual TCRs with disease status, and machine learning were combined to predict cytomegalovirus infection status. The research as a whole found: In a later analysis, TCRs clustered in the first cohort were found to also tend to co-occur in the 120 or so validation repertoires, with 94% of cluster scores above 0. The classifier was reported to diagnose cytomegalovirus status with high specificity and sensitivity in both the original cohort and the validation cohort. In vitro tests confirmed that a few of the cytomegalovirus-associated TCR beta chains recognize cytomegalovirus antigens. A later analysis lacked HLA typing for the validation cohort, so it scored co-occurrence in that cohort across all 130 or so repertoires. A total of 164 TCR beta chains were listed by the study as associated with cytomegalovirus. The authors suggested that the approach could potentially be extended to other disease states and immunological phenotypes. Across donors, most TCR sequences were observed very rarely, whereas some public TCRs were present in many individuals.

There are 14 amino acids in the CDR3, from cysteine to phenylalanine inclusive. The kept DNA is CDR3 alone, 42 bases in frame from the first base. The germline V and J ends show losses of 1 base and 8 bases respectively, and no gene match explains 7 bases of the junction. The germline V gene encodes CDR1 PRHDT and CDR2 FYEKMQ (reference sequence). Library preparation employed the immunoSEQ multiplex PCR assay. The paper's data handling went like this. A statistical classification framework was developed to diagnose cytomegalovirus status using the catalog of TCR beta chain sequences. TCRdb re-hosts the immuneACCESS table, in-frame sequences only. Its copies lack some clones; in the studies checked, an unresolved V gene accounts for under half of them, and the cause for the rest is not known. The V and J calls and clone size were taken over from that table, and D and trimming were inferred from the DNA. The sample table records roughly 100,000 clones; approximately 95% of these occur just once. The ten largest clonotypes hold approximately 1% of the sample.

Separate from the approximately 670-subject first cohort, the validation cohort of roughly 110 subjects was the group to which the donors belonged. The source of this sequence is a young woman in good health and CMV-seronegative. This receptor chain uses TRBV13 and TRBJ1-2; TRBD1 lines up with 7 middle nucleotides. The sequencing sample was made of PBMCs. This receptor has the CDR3 CASSLVTGESGYTF. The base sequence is TGTGCCAGCAGCTTAGTTACAGGGGAGAGCGGCTACACCTTC.